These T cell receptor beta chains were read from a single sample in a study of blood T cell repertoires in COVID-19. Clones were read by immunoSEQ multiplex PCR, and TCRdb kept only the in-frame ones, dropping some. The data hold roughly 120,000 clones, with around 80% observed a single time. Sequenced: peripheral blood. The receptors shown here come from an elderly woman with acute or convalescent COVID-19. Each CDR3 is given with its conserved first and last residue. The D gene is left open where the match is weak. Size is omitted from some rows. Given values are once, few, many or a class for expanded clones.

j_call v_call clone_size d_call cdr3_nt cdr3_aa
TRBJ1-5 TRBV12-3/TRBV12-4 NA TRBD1 TGTGCCAGCAGTTTGGACAGGGTGCAGCCCCAGCATTTT CASSLDRVQPQHF
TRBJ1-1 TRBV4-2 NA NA TGTGCCAGCAGCCAAGCGCGGAGTGGGGGGACTGAAGCTTTCTTT CASSQARSGGTEAFF
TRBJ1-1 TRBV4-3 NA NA TGCGCCAGCAGCCAAGATCACAGGGTTGCCACTGAAGCTTTCTTT CASSQDHRVATEAFF
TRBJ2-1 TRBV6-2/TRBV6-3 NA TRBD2 TGTGCCAGCAGTGGACTAGCGGGAGGATCATACAATGAGCAGTTCTTC CASSGLAGGSYNEQFF
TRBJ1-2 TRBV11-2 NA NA TGTGCCAGCAGCTTAGGGGGAGGGGACTATGGCTACACCTTC CASSLGGGDYGYTF
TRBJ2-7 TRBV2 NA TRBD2 TGTGCCAGCAGTGCGGGGGGAGGGAATAGGTACGAGCAGTACTTC CASSAGGGNRYEQYF
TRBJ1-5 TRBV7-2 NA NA TGTGCCAGCAGCTTAGGGGGAGGGGCCCAGCCCCAGCATTTT CASSLGGGAQPQHF
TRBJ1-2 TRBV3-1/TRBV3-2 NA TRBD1 TGTGCCAGCAGCTCCCAATGGGGACAGGGGAACTATGGCTACACCTTC CASSSQWGQGNYGYTF
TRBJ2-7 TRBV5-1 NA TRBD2 TGCGCCAGCAGCTATAGCGGGGGCTTCTCCTACGAGCAGTACTTC CASSYSGGFSYEQYF
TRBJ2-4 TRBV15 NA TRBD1 TGTGCCACCAGCAGAGAGCTAGGGGGCGTAAACATTCAGTACTTC CATSRELGGVNIQYF
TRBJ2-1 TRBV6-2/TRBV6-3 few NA TGTGCCAGCAGTTCCGGCCTGTATCAGGGGATTGGCAATGAGCAGTTCTTC CASSSGLYQGIGNEQFF
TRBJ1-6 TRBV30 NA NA TGTGCCTGGAGTGTACCGGGGACCTATAATTCACCCCTCCACTTT CAWSVPGTYNSPLHF
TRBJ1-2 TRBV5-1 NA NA TGCGCCAGCAGCTTGGCGGGCAGGGATTACTATAACTATGGCTACACCTTC CASSLAGRDYYNYGYTF
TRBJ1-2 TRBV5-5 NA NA TGTGCCAGCAGCTTGGCGAACACCAACTATGGCTACACCTTC CASSLANTNYGYTF
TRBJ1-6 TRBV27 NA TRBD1 TGTGCCAGCAATACCCTCTCAGGGGGCCTAATCAATTCACCCCTCCACTTT CASNTLSGGLINSPLHF
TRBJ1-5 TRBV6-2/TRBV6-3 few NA TGTGCCAGCAGTTACCAGAGAGGGAACAATCAGCCCCAGCATTTT CASSYQRGNNQPQHF
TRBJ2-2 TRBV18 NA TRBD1 TGTGCCAGCTCACAAGACAGGGTTCCTCAAGAGGAGCTGTTTTTT CASSQDRVPQEELFF
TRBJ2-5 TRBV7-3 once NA TGTGCCAGCAGCGAGAGCGGGCGGGGTGAAGAGACCCAGTACTTC CASSESGRGEETQYF
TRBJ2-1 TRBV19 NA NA TGTGCCAGTAGTGCCCAGGATCAAAGTAATGAGCAGTTCTTC CASSAQDQSNEQFF
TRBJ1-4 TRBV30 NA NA TGTGCCTGGAGTCCTTATAATGAAAAACTGTTTTTT CAWSPYNEKLFF
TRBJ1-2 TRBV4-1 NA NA TGCGCCAGCAGCCAAGAATCTTTCGAGGCCCGACGGGGCTACACCTTC CASSQESFEARRGYTF
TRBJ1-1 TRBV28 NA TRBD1 TGTGCCAGCGGAGGACAGGGGATTAGAGGCGCTTTCTTT CASGGQGIRGAFF
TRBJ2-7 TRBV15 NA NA TGTGCCACCAGCAGAGATCGCGGCACCTACGAGCAGTACTTC CATSRDRGTYEQYF
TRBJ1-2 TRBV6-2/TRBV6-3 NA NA TGTGCCAGCAGTCACCGAACAGGGACGGGCTACACCTTC CASSHRTGTGYTF
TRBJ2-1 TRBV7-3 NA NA TGTGCCAGCAGCCCTCCTGGCGGGAACTACAATGAGCAGTTCTTC CASSPPGGNYNEQFF
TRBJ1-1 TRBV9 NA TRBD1 TGTGCCAGCAGCCCAACCACAGGGGCCGGCCGGGCTTTCTTT CASSPTTGAGRAFF
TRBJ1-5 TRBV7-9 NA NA TGTGCCAGCAGCCGAGAGGATCAGCCCCAGCATTTT CASSREDQPQHF
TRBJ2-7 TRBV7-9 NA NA TGTGCCAGCACCCTCTTAGGGGGGGAGGCCTACGAGCAGTACTTC CASTLLGGEAYEQYF
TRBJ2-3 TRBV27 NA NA TGTGCCAGCAGTTCAATAGCGGCCATCACAGATACGCAGTATTTT CASSSIAAITDTQYF
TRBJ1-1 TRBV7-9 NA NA TGTGCCAGCAGCCCAGCCCTGGCAGGGGTGAACACTGAAGCTTTCTTT CASSPALAGVNTEAFF
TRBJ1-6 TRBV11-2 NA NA TGTGCCAGCAGCTTAGACCGGGGGGTTTCACCCCTCCACTTT CASSLDRGVSPLHF
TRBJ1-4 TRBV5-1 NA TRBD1 TGCGCCAGCAGCGGACAGGGGATGGGCACTAATGAAAAACTGTTTTTT CASSGQGMGTNEKLFF
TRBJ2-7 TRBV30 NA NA TGTGCCTGGAGCAACGTAAAGGGGGCGGGGGAGCAGTACTTC CAWSNVKGAGEQYF
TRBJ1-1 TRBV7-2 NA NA TGTGCCAGCAGGCAAGCTCAGGGTGGGACTGAAGCTTTCTTT CASRQAQGGTEAFF
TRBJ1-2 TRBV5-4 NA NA TGTGCCAGCAGCCAGGATGGAGGGACCTATGGCTACACCTTC CASSQDGGTYGYTF
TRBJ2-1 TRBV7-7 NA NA TGTGCCAGCAGCCGTTTGTCGGGAGTCGGCAATGAGCAGTTCTTC CASSRLSGVGNEQFF
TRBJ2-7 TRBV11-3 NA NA TGTGCCAGCAGCATCCACGCAGGCGCCTACGAGCAGTACTTC CASSIHAGAYEQYF
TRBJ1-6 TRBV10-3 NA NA TGTGCCATCAGTGAAACCTTTCGGAATTCACCCCTCCACTTT CAISETFRNSPLHF
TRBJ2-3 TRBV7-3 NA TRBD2 TGTGCCAGCAGCTTACCTAGTTTAGCGGGAGCGGCAGATACGCAGTATTTT CASSLPSLAGAADTQYF
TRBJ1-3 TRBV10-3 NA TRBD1 TGTGCCATCAGTGCCTCAGGGGGCGGTTCTGGAAACACCATATATTTT CAISASGGGSGNTIYF
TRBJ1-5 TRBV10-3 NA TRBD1 TGTGCCATCAGAGGACAGGGGGACCAGCCCCAGCATTTT CAIRGQGDQPQHF
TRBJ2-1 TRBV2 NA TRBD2 TGTGCCAGCAGTGAGCGGCTAGCGGGTCCTTCCTACAATGAGCAGTTCTTC CASSERLAGPSYNEQFF
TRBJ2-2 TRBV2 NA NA TGTGCCAGCAGTGGCGTTACTCTAACAGAAGAAACGAACACCGGGGAGCTGTTTTTT CASSGVTLTEETNTGELFF
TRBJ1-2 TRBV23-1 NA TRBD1 TGCGCCAGCAGTCAATCAGACAGGGAGCGAGATAACGACTATGGCTACACCTTC CASSQSDRERDNDYGYTF
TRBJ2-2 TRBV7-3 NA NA TGTGCCAGCAGCTCCGACACCTACACCGGGGAGCTGTTTTTT CASSSDTYTGELFF
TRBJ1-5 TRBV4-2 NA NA TGTGCCAGCAGCCGCGGTGATACGCCACAGGGTCAGCCCCAGCATTTT CASSRGDTPQGQPQHF
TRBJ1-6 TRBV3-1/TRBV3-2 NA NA TGTGCCAGCAGCCAAGGCGGGGCGAATTCACCCCTCCACTTT CASSQGGANSPLHF